The next 28 T cell receptor beta chains were all read from a single sample in a study of shared clonotypes between healthy human individuals. Assay: immunoSEQ multiplex PCR; the TCRdb copy retains only in-frame clones and omits some. The profile shows about 2.4 million clones, roughly 93% of them singletons. The sequenced sample was naive CD4+ T cells from PBMCs. As for subset: CD45RA+ positively selected. The receptors were gathered from a man in his late teens or twenties in good health. Some clones in this sample may be carry-over from other donors' samples.

This chain uses TRBV29-1 with TRBJ2-3; 11 bases match TRBD1. Germline V gene sequence: CDR1 SQVTM, CDR2 ANQGSEA. V lost 3 bases, J lost 7 bases, and 9 bases stayed unmatched. This CDR3 spans 15 amino acids. This chain's CDR3 is CSVEGDRGNQNTQYF. DNA for the CDR3: TGCAGCGTTGAGGGGGACAGGGGGAATCAAAATACGCAGTATTTT.

The rearrangement uses TRBV9 and TRBJ2-7; TRBD2 matches at 8 bases. CDR1 and CDR2 from the germline V gene are SGDLS and YYNGEE. The ends lost 5 bases at V and 5 bases at J; junction bases unmatched: 6. The CDR3 loop spans 13 amino acids. Here the CDR3 DNA reads TGTGCCAGCAGTCTAGCGGGTATCGACGAGCAGTACTTC. This encodes CASSLAGIDEQYF.

The chain recombines TRBV2 with TRBJ1-2; 8 bases agree with TRBD1. Looked up from germline, CDR1 is SNHLY and CDR2 is FYNNEI. There are 12 residues in the CDR3. Unmatched junction bases numbered 3, after V lost 5 bases and J lost 7 bases. CDR3: CASSPDRGGYTF. The CDR3 DNA reads as TGTGCCAGCAGTCCCGACAGGGGTGGCTACACCTTC.

This chain joins TRBV7-9 and TRBJ2-2; TRBD2 aligns across 8 bases. Losses at the gene ends were 1 base for V and 5 bases for J; bases not matched to a gene: 9. Per germline, CDR1 SEHNR and CDR2 FQNEAQ (reference sequence). This CDR3 is built from 17 residues. CDR3 loop: CASSLVEVAGWTGELFF. The DNA of the CDR3 is TGTGCCAGCAGCTTAGTAGAGGTAGCGGGATGGACCGGGGAGCTGTTTTTT.

The chain links TRBV6-4 to TRBJ2-2, with a weak D call TRBD1 (5 bases). V gave up 3 bases and J gave up 4 bases, with 15 bases separating them. CDR3 size: 16 residues. The V gene's germline CDR1 is MRHNA and CDR2 SNTAGT. The CDR3 here is CASSDTTGIGTGELFF. CDR3 DNA: TGTGCCAGCAGTGATACTACAGGAATAGGCACCGGGGAGCTGTTTTTT.

In its sample, this clone was seen a few times. The chain combines TRBV27 with TRBJ1-5; possibly TRBD1 for D (5 bases). The CDR3 is 18 amino acids. Germline CDR1 is MNHEY and CDR2 is SMNVEV (reference sequence). Trimming cost V 1 base and J 3 bases, with 19 bases left between them. As DNA, the CDR3 is TGTGCCAGCAGTTTATATGGTCGACGGACGGGGGACAATCAGCCCCAGCATTTT. This sequence encodes CASSLYGRRTGDNQPQHF.

The chain couples TRBV9 to TRBJ2-6; tentatively, D is TRBD1 (5 bases). Germline loops: CDR1 SGDLS, CDR2 YYNGEE. The CDR3 sequence is 14 residues long. Trimming stripped 4 bases from V and 3 bases from J, with 8 bases between. CDR3 region: CASSPRDGANVLTF. CDR3 nucleotides: TGTGCCAGCAGCCCCAGGGATGGGGCCAACGTCCTGACTTTC.

This chain connects TRBV18 to TRBJ2-7, with TRBD1 matching 7 bases. Trimming removed 4 bases from V and 7 bases from J; junction bases left unmatched: 19. Germline V gene lookup returns CDR1 KGHSH and CDR2 LQKENI. The CDR3 spans 17 residues. CDR3: CASSRGVGQGVFKEQYF. CDR3 DNA: TGTGCCAGCTCACGGGGTGTAGGGCAGGGGGTTTTTAAGGAGCAGTACTTC.

Concerning this clone itself: Other DNA sequences from this sample encode an identical CDR3 as well. This chain connects TRBV6-5 to TRBJ2-6; D remains unclear. In germline, CDR1 is MNHEY, CDR2 SVGAGI. The CDR3 length is 14 residues. Deletions cut 0 bases from V and 2 bases from J, with 2 bases between. The CDR3 loop is CASSYSPGANVLTF. For the CDR3, the DNA is TGTGCCAGCAGTTACTCGCCTGGGGCCAACGTCCTGACTTTC.

A note on this clone: A read error may produce the germline difference seen at one junction end. This sequence joins TRBV4-1 and TRBJ2-7; the D is unclear. This CDR3 has 13 residues. Germline CDR1 and CDR2: MGHRA and YSYEKL. CDR3 sequence (DNA): TGCGCCAGCAGCTTACAAGGTGTCAACCACCCAGTCTTC. Translated: CASSLQGVNHPVF.

This clone showed up just a few times. This sequence joins TRBV19 and TRBJ1-2; D is unresolved. CDR1 and CDR2 from the germline V gene are LNHDA and SQIVND (reference sequence). Deletions cut 7 bases from V and 3 bases from J, with 6 bases between. The CDR3 is made up of 11 amino acids. The CDR3 is CASTRDYGYTF. The CDR3 nucleotides read TGTGCCAGTACCCGAGACTATGGCTACACCTTC.

This sequence joins TRBV9 and TRBJ2-2; tentatively, D is TRBD2 (5 bases). Germline V gives CDR1 SGDLS, CDR2 YYNGEE. The CDR3 is made up of 22 amino acids. Trimming took off 0 bases at V and 0 bases at J, with 27 bases between the two ends. The CDR3 coding sequence is TGTGCCAGCAGCGTAGTTTCTCTCCGCCCTCTAGCACATCCTTCGAACACCGGGGAGCTGTTTTTT. Translated, it gives CASSVVSLRPLAHPSNTGELFF.

The chain uses TRBV28 and TRBJ2-7; tentatively, D is TRBD1 (5 bases). This CDR3 contains 17 residues. Trimming removed 6 bases at V and 0 bases at J, with 21 bases between. Germline V gene data show CDR1 as MDHEN and CDR2 as SYDVKM. In nucleotides, the CDR3 is TGTGCCAGCAGCCAAAAGGGGATCGGCAGGAGCTCCTACGAGCAGTACTTC. It is translated as CASSQKGIGRSSYEQYF.

CDR3 amino acids: CAWSPNRVSAGELFF. In DNA form, the CDR3 reads TGTGCCTGGAGCCCCAACAGGGTATCGGCCGGGGAGCTGTTTTTT. This rearrangement joins TRBV30 to TRBJ2-2, with a possible D match to TRBD1 (6 bases). The CDR3 length is 15 residues. V was pared by 3 bases and J by 6 bases, with 17 bases between. The germline V gene has CDR1 GTSNPN and CDR2 SVGIG (reference sequence).

The V gene is TRBV6-1, the J gene TRBJ2-1, with 14 nucleotides matching TRBD2. The germline gives CDR1 MNHNS, CDR2 SASEGT. The V and J ends lost 2 bases and 4 bases, in that order; junction bases with no gene match: 10. This CDR3 is built from 19 residues. The CDR3 sequence is CASSERLAGGERPYNEQFF. The DNA for the CDR3 is TGTGCCAGCAGTGAACGACTAGCGGGAGGGGAACGACCTTACAATGAGCAGTTCTTC.

This chain uses TRBV27 with TRBJ2-1; 11 bases agree with TRBD2. V was pared by 6 bases and J by 2 bases, with 6 bases of the junction left unmatched. The CDR3 loop spans 16 amino acids. Germline CDR1 and CDR2: MNHEY and SMNVEV (reference sequence). CDR3 loop: CASSLLAGVTYNEQFF. As DNA, the CDR3 is TGTGCCAGCAGCTTACTAGCGGGAGTCACCTACAATGAGCAGTTCTTC.

The chain carries TRBV6-1 and TRBJ2-3, with D maybe TRBD1 (6 bases). Germline V gene lookup returns CDR1 MNHNS and CDR2 SASEGT. This CDR3 contains 15 residues. The V and J ends lost 7 bases and 5 bases respectively, with 19 bases between them. The CDR3 sequence is CASIWDTREQDTQYF. The CDR3 DNA is TGTGCCAGCATATGGGACACCCGGGAACAAGATACGCAGTATTTT.

Comment on this clone: Additional DNA sequences in this sample encode the identical CDR3. This chain joins TRBV5-1 and TRBJ2-1, with D uncertain. Germline V gives CDR1 SGHRS, CDR2 YFSETQ. Trimming took off 0 bases at V and 4 bases at J, with 11 bases between the two ends. The CDR3 is 15 residues long. The CDR3, as DNA: TGCGCCAGCAGCTTGGTGGCAGAGAGTTACAATGAGCAGTTCTTC. Its protein is CASSLVAESYNEQFF.

The chain recombines TRBV7-8 with TRBJ2-3, with 10 nucleotides matching TRBD1. From germline, CDR1 is SGHVS and CDR2 FQNEAQ. V lost 5 bases to trimming and J lost 7 bases; unmatched junction nucleotides: 6. The CDR3 has 14 amino acids. CDR3 residues: CASSNDRGPNTQYF. CDR3 nucleotides: TGTGCCAGCAGCAACGACAGGGGGCCGAATACGCAGTATTTT.

The V and J genes are TRBV4-2 and TRBJ2-2, with TRBD1 identical over 7 bases. CDR3 size: 18 residues. The V segment lost 0 bases and the J segment 4 bases; nucleotides outside the gene matches: 11. Germline V CDR1 and CDR2: LGHNA, YNFKEQ. CDR3 sequence reads: CASSQDRQGFRVTGELFF. Here the CDR3 DNA reads TGTGCCAGCAGCCAAGATAGACAGGGATTCCGGGTCACCGGGGAGCTGTTTTTT.

This chain links TRBV6-4 with TRBJ1-5; 7 bases match TRBD1. This CDR3 has 14 amino acids. V shed 9 bases, J shed 6 bases, and the junction held 11 bases outside the gene matches. CDR1 is MRHNA, CDR2 SNTAGT, per germline. The CDR3 region has the DNA TGTGCCAGGGAAGACAGGGCAGACACTCAGCCCCAGCATTTT. Its protein product is CAREDRADTQPQHF.

The chain is built from TRBV5-1 and TRBJ2-3, with 8 positions matching TRBD2. CDR1 is SGHRS, CDR2 YFSETQ, per germline. This CDR3 has 17 amino acids. The ends lost 3 bases at V and 4 bases at J; junction bases unmatched: 13. The chain's CDR3 is CASSSFPGAGVPDTQYF. CDR3 sequence (DNA): TGCGCCAGCAGCTCATTCCCGGGAGCGGGAGTGCCAGATACGCAGTATTTT.

The CDR3 coding sequence is TGTGCCAGCAGTCATTCCGGGAGGTATGGCTACACCTTC. Amino acid sequence: CASSHSGRYGYTF. V is TRBV6-5 and J is TRBJ1-2; D gene uncertain. The CDR3 extends over 13 amino acids. Trimming took off 5 bases at V and 5 bases at J, with 12 bases between the two ends. Germline V lookup: CDR1 MNHEY, CDR2 SVGAGI.

The V and J genes are TRBV4-3 and TRBJ2-3; 7 bases agree with TRBD1. CDR1 is LGHNA, CDR2 YSLEER, per germline. The CDR3 is made up of 13 amino acids. V was clipped by 0 bases and J by 8 bases; unmatched bases: 2. DNA of the CDR3: TGCGCCAGCAGCCAAGAGAGACAGGGTACGCAGTATTTT. Translation gives CASSQERQGTQYF.

This clone was observed a few times. V is TRBV6-6 and J is TRBJ1-2; 9 nucleotides agree with TRBD1. CDR1 and CDR2 (germline): MNHNY, SVGAGI (reference sequence). This CDR3 is 14 amino acids long. Trimming cost V 5 bases and J 3 bases; bases outside gene matches: 4. As DNA, the CDR3 is TGTGCCAGCAGTGATAGGACAGGGGACTATGGCTACACCTTC. Translated: CASSDRTGDYGYTF.

The genes are TRBV15 and TRBJ2-3; D might be TRBD2 (5 bases). CDR3 length equals 17 residues. V was shortened by 0 bases and J by 6 bases, with 19 bases between the two germline ends. The germline CDR1 and CDR2 sequences are LNHNV and YYDKDF (reference sequence). The DNA for the CDR3 is TGTGCCACCAGCAGAGATCAAACCGAGCGGAGGAGGGATACGCAGTATTTT. Translation: CATSRDQTERRRDTQYF. Based on the CDR3 plus reference TRBV15 and TRBJ2-3, the full variable domain is DAMVIQNPRYQVTQFGKPVTLSCSQTLNHNVMYWYQQKSSQAPKLLFHYYDKDFNNEADTPDNFQSRRPNTSFCFLDIRSPGLGDTAMYLCATSRDQTERRRDTQYFGPGTRLTVL.

This rearrangement joins TRBV30 to TRBJ2-5; D gene uncertain. The CDR3 is 13 residues long. V lost 2 bases and J lost 9, with 16 bases in between. CDR1 and CDR2 (germline): GTSNPN, SVGIG (reference sequence). Here the CDR3 reads CAWSLDPLMAQYF. The CDR3 DNA reads as TGTGCCTGGAGTCTCGACCCGTTAATGGCCCAGTACTTC.

V usage is TRBV28 and J usage is TRBJ2-1; D may correspond to TRBD1 or TRBD2 (5 bases each). CDR3 length: 16 amino acids. The germline V gene encodes CDR1 MDHEN and CDR2 SYDVKM. Trimming removed 7 bases from V and 0 bases from J, with 16 bases in between. The CDR3 sequence is CASKTAGDSSYNEQFF. DNA of the CDR3: TGTGCCAGCAAAACCGCGGGCGACAGCTCCTACAATGAGCAGTTCTTC.